This T cell receptor beta chain was documented in a study of patients and donors after allogeneic stem cell transplantation. With 1 base removed from V and 0 bases from J, the gap between germline ends came to 12 bases. The CDR3 is made up of 15 amino acids. The germline V gene has CDR1 DFQATT and CDR2 SNEGSKA (reference sequence). A single record per CDR3 protein comes from TCRdb applying MiXCR to the RT-PCR reads. The sample lists more than 850,000 distinct CDR3 sequences; more than 15% were seen once. V and J are TRBV20-1 and TRBJ1-1, with D tentatively TRBD1 (5 bases). Sequences were obtained from blood, either unsorted or a sorted T cell fraction (not recorded which). The sequence was obtained from a human donor who was either an allogeneic HSCT recipient or a stem cell or donor lymphocyte infusion donor (not recorded which). It is not recorded whose cells these are; they may come from a transplant donor. The DNA for the CDR3 is TGCAGTGCTAGAGTCCACAGGATTATGAACACTGAAGCTTTCTTT. This encodes CSARVHRIMNTEAFF.